This T cell receptor beta chain was profiled in a study of post-analysis software for immune sequencing data. The library was made from cDNA and included unique molecular identifiers. TCRdb called the PCR reads again in MiXCR, with one record for every CDR3 protein. The top ten clones hold 11% of a sample with some 690,000 distinct CDR3 sequences, about 60% of them seen once. This clonotype was sampled from a girl aged 2-10 years with multiple sclerosis. The material sequenced was blood.

CDR3 nucleotide sequence: TGTGCCAGCAGTCGTCTTACAGGGGGCAAAGGTGGCTACACCTTC. As protein: CASSRLTGGKGGYTF. V usage is TRBV2 and J usage is TRBJ1-2, with 9 bases that match TRBD1. V shed 5 bases and J 7 bases; nucleotides not matched to a gene: 11. Germline V gene data show CDR1 as SNHLY and CDR2 as FYNNEI. This CDR3 has 15 residues.